This TCR beta chain was obtained from a study of cytomegalovirus exposure and HLA in healthy donors. Broader study findings: In vitro checks showed that three CMV-associated chains really do target CMV antigens.

As regards this clone: What it binds is unknown.

PCR amplification relied on 60 Vbeta primers (plus 13 Jbeta primers). Sequenced by immunoSEQ multiplex PCR; TCRdb stores in-frame clones only, minus some. The data hold 75,000 to 100,000 clones, with over 65% observed a single time. Germline assignment: CDR1 MNHEY and CDR2 SMNVEV (reference sequence). Trimming removed 5 bases at V and 7 bases at J, with 8 bases between. The CDR3 extends over 12 amino acids. What was sequenced was PBMCs. The rearrangement joins TRBV27 to TRBJ2-2; D unresolved. The sequence was obtained from a man in his forties or fifties in good health and CMV-seronegative. The CDR3 region is CASSPPDGELFF. The CDR3 nucleotides read TGTGCCAGCAGTCCACCAGACGGGGAGCTGTTTTTT.